This T cell receptor (beta chain) comes out of a study of cytomegalovirus exposure and HLA in healthy donors. On the study more broadly: For the roughly 390 genotyped donors, roughly 81% fell within the Caucasian-associated ancestry cluster. The study's findings and limits: The CMV antigen specificity of a few CMV-associated chains was confirmed through in vitro analysis. The authors listed 150 to 200 TCR beta chains as cytomegalovirus-associated. Links to common viral pathogens appeared, in a later analysis, for several of the most significant clusters.

As concerns this clone: What it binds is unknown.

The study ran its PCR with 60 Vbeta and 13 Jbeta primers. Sequencing used immunoSEQ multiplex PCR; TCRdb keeps in-frame clones, though not all of them. The ten most abundant clones cover roughly 13% of a sample with around 75,000 clones. Trimming shortened V by 5 bases and J by 7 bases, and 10 bases separated the two germline ends. In germline, CDR1 is GTSNPN, CDR2 SVGIG (reference sequence). This CDR3 spans 11 amino acids. The TCR was taken from a man between 45 and 60 years old in good health and CMV-seropositive. This chain links TRBV30 with TRBJ2-3, with no clear D. The sequenced material came from PBMCs. The CDR3 reads CAWGLYNTQYF. The CDR3 DNA is TGTGCCTGGGGGCTCTACAATACGCAGTATTTT.